This TCR beta chain emerged from a study of CD8 T cells in Susac syndrome. The overall study: Among the sequenced Susac syndrome patients, roughly six had active disease while about 8 were in remission.

TCR beta from blood CD8+ and CD4+ T cells was sequenced. It was with random hexamers that roughly 0.45 to 1 ug RNA was reverse transcribed. An immunoSEQ multiplex PCR generated amplified TCR beta CDR3 products spanning 54 Vbeta and 13 Jbeta. TCRdb passed the immunoSEQ multiplex PCR reads through MiXCR, listing each CDR3 protein once. The sample lists over 150,000 distinct CDR3 sequences, more than 95% occurring once. In the case of this clonotype: Its antigen is unidentified.

From germline, CDR1 is DFQATT and CDR2 SNEGSKA (reference sequence). CDR3 size: 14 residues. V gave up 4 bases and J gave up 5 bases, with 17 bases separating them. Study results and caveats: The CD4+ T cell repertoires in Susac syndrome were not clonally expanded.

This rearrangement joins TRBV20-1 to TRBJ1-1; a possible D gene is TRBD1 (5 bases). The source is a human donor with Susac syndrome. Sequencing was performed on CD4+ T cells from PBMCs. CDR3 nucleotides: TGCAGTGCTACCAGGAGGGGTAGTGGGACTGAAGCTTTCTTT. Translating gives CSATRRGSGTEAFF.